A single sample is the source of the 30 T cell receptor beta chains below, sequenced in a study of OX40 agonist ivuxolimab in advanced cancers. Clones were sequenced by immunoSEQ multiplex PCR, and TCRdb holds only the in-frame ones, with some missing. The sample consists of about 43,000 clones, more than 85% of them appearing once. The sequencing used CD4+ or CD8+ T cells sorted from blood, collected in a trial of the OX40 agonist ivuxolimab. These TCRs come from an adult with an advanced solid tumor such as melanoma, head and neck, liver or kidney cancer.

Details on this clone: No DNA is shown, since the ends of the CDR3 on it are uncertain; the CDR3 is the one TCRdb lists. V and J are TRBV6-6 and TRBJ2-2; the D call TRBD2 from the table was never checked on the DNA. The germline V gene encodes CDR1 MNHNY and CDR2 SVGAGI (reference sequence). Termini included, the CDR3 measures 16 amino acids. The CDR3 spells CASSLGTSLRAGELFF.

The chain carries TRBV4-3 and TRBJ2-2, with D perhaps matching TRBD2 (7 bases). Germline assignment: CDR1 LGHNA and CDR2 YSLEER. The CDR3 is 17 amino acids. Deletions cut 0 bases from V and 4 bases from J, with 15 bases between. The CDR3, as DNA: TGCGCCAGCAGCCAAGATCAAGGTGGGGGGGCCACCGGGGAGCTGTTTTTT. It is translated as CASSQDQGGGATGELFF.

There are a few counts of this clone. Other DNA sequences in this sample translate to the same CDR3. This chain links TRBV29-1 with TRBJ2-3; 9 nucleotides match TRBD1. Germline values: CDR1 SQVTM, CDR2 ANQGSEA. The V segment lost 6 bases and the J segment 2 bases; nucleotides outside the gene matches: 6. The CDR3 runs to 14 residues. CDR3 region: CSVEGQGYTDTQYF. For the CDR3, the DNA is TGCAGCGTAGAGGGACAGGGTTACACAGATACGCAGTATTTT.

The gene calls are TRBV4-2 and TRBJ1-6; 7 nucleotides align to TRBD1. Germline V gene data show CDR1 as LGHNA and CDR2 as YNFKEQ. V dropped 1 base and J dropped 7; count of bases not matched to a gene: 7. The CDR3 runs to 16 residues. DNA of the CDR3: TGTGCCAGCAGCCAAGCCCAACAGGGGAGGAATTCACCCCTCCACTTT. Protein sequence: CASSQAQQGRNSPLHF.

This chain joins TRBV6-1 and TRBJ2-7; D unclear. This CDR3 spans 13 amino acids. The V end lost 6 bases, the J end lost 3 bases, and 12 bases lay between the germline ends. The germline V gene encodes CDR1 MNHNS and CDR2 SASEGT. The CDR3 reads CASSRTDVYEQYF. The CDR3 region has the DNA TGTGCCAGCAGCCGGACGGATGTCTACGAGCAGTACTTC.

The chain recombines TRBV7-2 with TRBJ1-2, with D tentatively TRBD1 (6 bases). This CDR3 comprises 12 residues. Between the trimmed V and J ends, which lost 5 bases and 8 bases, there was a span of 12 bases. Germline CDR1 and CDR2: SGHTA and FQGNSA. CDR3 sequence (DNA): TGTGCCAGCAGCCTACAGGGAGTCGGCTACACCTTC. This translates into CASSLQGVGYTF.

V usage is TRBV13 and J usage is TRBJ1-6; D not certain. The germline gives CDR1 PRHDT, CDR2 FYEKMQ (reference sequence). The V and J ends lost 2 bases and 6 bases respectively, with 11 bases between them. The CDR3 consists of 15 residues. The CDR3 DNA reads as TGTGCCAGCAGCTTAAGTAGGTCTTCTAATTCACCCCTCCACTTT. Translated: CASSLSRSSNSPLHF.

This rearrangement joins TRBV30 to TRBJ1-2; no firm D call. V was shortened by 3 bases and J by 10 bases, with 21 bases between the two germline ends. Germline-derived CDR1 and CDR2 are GTSNPN and SVGIG (reference sequence). CDR3 length equals 14 residues. The CDR3 sequence: CAWSPKGTDLDYTF. CDR3 DNA sequence: TGTGCCTGGAGCCCTAAGGGCACGGACTTAGACTACACCTTC.

This clone occurred once. This rearrangement joins TRBV19 to TRBJ2-5; D might be TRBD2 (6 bases). The CDR3 is 13 amino acids. V was clipped by 5 bases and J by 4 bases, with 11 bases between them. Germline V CDR1 and CDR2: LNHDA, SQIVND (reference sequence). CDR3 amino acids: CASSRTSPETQYF. DNA of the CDR3: TGTGCCAGTAGTCGAACTAGCCCAGAGACCCAGTACTTC. Full variable domain (remainder filled in from reference TRBV19 and TRBJ2-5): DGGITQSPKYLFRKEGQNVTLSCEQNLNHDAMYWYRQDPGQGLRLIYYSQIVNDFQKGDIAEGYSVSREKKESFPLTVTSAQKNPTAFYLCASSRTSPETQYFGPGTRLLVL.

V and J are TRBV15 and TRBJ2-7; no clear D gene. Germline V gives CDR1 LNHNV, CDR2 YYDKDF (reference sequence). The CDR3 totals 12 residues. V shed 6 bases and J shed 4 bases, with 10 bases lying between them. The CDR3 DNA reads TGTGCCACCAGTCCGACTCCTTACGAGCAGTACTTC. Encoded protein: CATSPTPYEQYF.

Ten or more counts support this clone. This chain connects TRBV4-1 to TRBJ1-6; the match to TRBD1 covers 8 bases. In germline, CDR1 is MGHRA, CDR2 YSYEKL. The CDR3 loop spans 15 amino acids. Losses at the gene ends were 1 base for V and 6 bases for J; bases not matched to a gene: 2. CDR3 protein: CASSQADRANSPLHF. CDR3 in DNA: TGCGCCAGCAGCCAAGCGGACAGGGCTAATTCACCCCTCCACTTT.

The chain's CDR3 is CASRDGRDTQYF. CDR3 nucleotide sequence: TGTGCCAGCAGGGATGGGAGAGATACGCAGTATTTT. V is TRBV6-5 and J is TRBJ2-3; maybe TRBD2 (5 bases). This CDR3 comprises 12 residues. The V end lost 6 bases, the J end lost 5 bases, and 9 bases lay between the germline ends. Germline-derived CDR1 and CDR2 are MNHEY and SVGAGI.

The rearrangement links TRBV4-1 to TRBJ1-2; D is unresolved. V lost 1 base and J 7 bases, leaving 16 bases between the germline ends. This CDR3 is 15 amino acids long. Germline assignment: CDR1 MGHRA and CDR2 YSYEKL. The CDR3 spells CASSQVAGSEGGYTF. For the CDR3, the DNA is TGCGCCAGCAGCCAAGTGGCTGGGTCGGAGGGTGGCTACACCTTC.

The rearrangement joins TRBV27 to TRBJ2-7, with D perhaps assigned TRBD1 or TRBD2 (5 bases each). V gave up 5 bases and J gave up 0 bases, with 11 bases separating them. Germline V lookup: CDR1 MNHEY, CDR2 SMNVEV (reference sequence). This CDR3 is built from 14 residues. This CDR3 reads CASSPGPSSYEQYF. The CDR3 nucleotides read TGTGCCAGCAGTCCGGGGCCGAGCTCCTACGAGCAGTACTTC.

The rearrangement joins TRBV6-5 to TRBJ2-3; D possibly corresponds to TRBD2 (5 bases). The CDR3 totals 13 residues. The V end lost 6 bases, the J end lost 4 bases, and 11 bases lay between the germline ends. Germline values: CDR1 MNHEY, CDR2 SVGAGI. CDR3 sequence: CASRVAFPDTQYF. CDR3 nucleotide sequence: TGTGCCAGCAGAGTAGCGTTCCCAGATACGCAGTATTTT.

This chain uses TRBV5-1 with TRBJ2-2; D gene ambiguous. The CDR3 has 12 amino acids. Trimming left V 5 bases short and J 9 bases short, with 11 bases between. CDR1 is SGHRS, CDR2 YFSETQ, per germline. The CDR3 bases are TGCGCCAGCAGTCAGTACGCCCGGGAGCTGTTTTTT. Its translation: CASSQYARELFF.

V gene TRBV9 combines with J gene TRBJ1-1; D is possibly TRBD1 (5 bases). Between the trimmed V and J ends, which lost 4 bases and 5 bases, there was a span of 9 bases. Germline CDR1 reads SGDLS; CDR2 reads YYNGEE. The CDR3 contains 12 residues. The CDR3 region is CASSTGGTEAFF. The CDR3 bases are TGTGCCAGCAGCACGGGGGGGACTGAAGCTTTCTTT.

The CDR3 spells CASSQETGAANYGYTF. The CDR3 region has the DNA TGTGCCAGCAGCCAAGAAACCGGGGCCGCTAACTATGGCTACACCTTC. This chain links TRBV4-2 with TRBJ1-2; D possibly corresponds to TRBD1 (5 bases). The CDR3 spans 16 residues. V was clipped by 0 bases and J by 0 bases, with 11 bases between them. Germline V gene data show CDR1 as LGHNA and CDR2 as YNFKEQ.

This clone has just one count. The J gene is TRBJ2-2, the V gene TRBV7-8, with 11 positions matching TRBD2. V shed 4 bases, J shed 4 bases, and the junction held 5 bases outside the gene matches. CDR1 is SGHVS, CDR2 FQNEAQ, per germline. This CDR3 spans 16 amino acids. The CDR3 is CASSSGLAGPTGELFF. In nucleotides, the CDR3 is TGTGCCAGCAGCTCCGGACTAGCGGGCCCCACCGGGGAGCTGTTTTTT. The complete variable domain, with remaining parts taken from reference TRBV7-8 and TRBJ2-2, reads GAGVSQSPRYKVAKRGQDVALRCDPISGHVSLFWYQQALGQGPEFLTYFQNEAQLDKSGLPSDRFFAERPEGSVSTLKIQRTQQEDSAVYLCASSSGLAGPTGELFFGEGSRLTVL.

The J gene is TRBJ1-5, the V gene TRBV4-2, with TRBD1 matching 7 bases. After removal of 0 bases from V and 6 bases from J, the junction contained 5 bases not matched to a gene. The length of the CDR3 is 15 residues. Germline values: CDR1 LGHNA, CDR2 YNFKEQ. The CDR3: CASSQDMEGAQPQHF. CDR3 DNA sequence: TGTGCCAGCAGCCAAGATATGGAGGGGGCTCAGCCCCAGCATTTT.

The rearrangement joins TRBV30 to TRBJ1-1; 8 bases line up with TRBD1. This CDR3 comprises 13 residues. Germline loops: CDR1 GTSNPN, CDR2 SVGIG (reference sequence). The V and J ends lost 2 bases and 10 bases, in that order; junction bases with no gene match: 9. The CDR3 protein is CAWSSGQVYGAFF. The CDR3 region has the DNA TGTGCCTGGAGTTCGGGACAGGTTTACGGAGCTTTCTTT. Based on the CDR3 plus reference TRBV30 and TRBJ1-1, the full variable domain is SQTIHQWPATLVQPVGSPLSLECTVEGTSNPNLYWYRQAAGRGLQLLFYSVGIGQISSEVPQNLSASRPQDRQFILSSKKLLLSDSGFYLCAWSSGQVYGAFFGQGTRLTVV.

The chain joins TRBV29-1 to TRBJ1-1, with a possible D match to TRBD1 (5 bases). V was trimmed by 5 bases and J by 1 base, leaving 8 bases between them. Germline lookup yields CDR1 SQVTM and CDR2 ANQGSEA. The CDR3 is 12 amino acids. The CDR3 DNA reads as TGCAGCGTTACCGGACAGAACACTGAAGCTTTCTTT. Residues: CSVTGQNTEAFF.

The chain carries TRBV5-4 and TRBJ2-3, with a tentative D call TRBD2 (5 bases). V was shortened by 1 base and J by 2 bases, with 11 bases between the two germline ends. Germline loops: CDR1 SGHNT, CDR2 YYREEE (reference sequence). This CDR3 region has 15 residues. The DNA for the CDR3 is TGTGCCAGCAGCTTGACTAGTTCCTACACAGATACGCAGTATTTT. This codes for CASSLTSSYTDTQYF.

Judged by abundance, this clone is medium-sized. This chain links TRBV7-9 with TRBJ1-1, with 11 nucleotides matching TRBD1. V lost 5 bases, J lost 1 base, and 0 bases stayed unmatched. CDR1 is SEHNR and CDR2 is FQNEAQ in the germline V gene (reference sequence). CDR3 size: 14 residues. CDR3: CASSGQGANTEAFF. The CDR3 region has the DNA TGTGCCAGCAGCGGACAGGGGGCGAACACTGAAGCTTTCTTT.

The gene calls are TRBV5-5 and TRBJ1-1; D is ambiguous. V was cut by 1 base and J by 3 bases, with 13 bases left in between. This CDR3 spans 15 amino acids. From germline, CDR1 is SGHKS and CDR2 YYEKEE (reference sequence). The CDR3 DNA reads as TGTGCCAGCAGCTTGCCCTGGGCAGTCGACACTGAAGCTTTCTTT. The encoded protein is CASSLPWAVDTEAFF.

This clone was counted once. This chain connects TRBV4-1 to TRBJ2-2; D gene ambiguous. The V gene's germline CDR1 is MGHRA and CDR2 YSYEKL. CDR3 size: 12 residues. The V end lost 4 bases, the J end lost 5 bases, and 5 bases lay between the germline ends. The DNA for the CDR3 is TGCGCCAGCAGCCGTGGGACCGGGGAGCTGTTTTTT. Translated: CASSRGTGELFF.

The chain carries TRBV11-1 and TRBJ1-5; no clear D gene. CDR1 is SGHAT and CDR2 is FQDESV in the germline V gene (reference sequence). The germline V and J ends were trimmed by 3 bases and 1 base, with 10 bases remaining between them. The CDR3 length is 15 residues. For the CDR3, the DNA is TGTGCCAGCAGCTTCGAGGGCGCGAGCAATCAGCCCCAGCATTTT. The encoded protein is CASSFEGASNQPQHF.

The rearrangement uses TRBV25-1 and TRBJ2-1, with a tentative D call TRBD1 (6 bases). Trimming pared 0 bases from V and 0 bases from J, leaving 12 bases between. The CDR3 length is 17 residues. The germline V gene has CDR1 MGHDK and CDR2 SYGVNS. The CDR3 is CASSEYPRGGSYNEQFF. For the CDR3, the DNA is TGTGCCAGCAGTGAATATCCCAGGGGCGGCTCCTACAATGAGCAGTTCTTC. The full variable domain, with the rest looked up from reference TRBV25-1 and TRBJ2-1, is EADIYQTPRYLVIGTGKKITLECSQTMGHDKMYWYQQDPGMELHLIHYSYGVNSTEKGDLSSESTVSRIRTEHFPLTLESARPSHTSQYLCASSEYPRGGSYNEQFFGPGTRLTVL.

V gene TRBV6-4 combines with J gene TRBJ2-3, with 8 bases identical to TRBD2. The length of the CDR3 is 16 residues. The germline V gene encodes CDR1 MRHNA and CDR2 SNTAGT. Unmatched junction bases numbered 7, after V lost 4 bases and J lost 1 base. CDR3 protein: CASSVTSARRTDTQYF. CDR3 nucleotide sequence: TGTGCCAGCAGTGTGACTAGCGCCCGCCGCACAGATACGCAGTATTTT.

The rearrangement links TRBV11-2 to TRBJ2-1; 9 positions match TRBD2. The CDR3 is 16 residues long. Losses at the gene ends were 4 bases for V and 7 bases for J; bases not matched to a gene: 11. Germline V gene data show CDR1 as SGHAT and CDR2 as FQNNGV. The CDR3 region has the DNA TGTGCCAGCAGCTGGGTAAAAGCGGGGGGATGGAATGAGCAGTTCTTC. Amino acids: CASSWVKAGGWNEQFF.